This T cell receptor (beta chain) was observed in a study of T cell responses to AZD1222 COVID-19 vaccine. V lost 2 bases and J 4 bases, leaving 11 bases between the germline ends. The V gene's germline CDR1 is SGHTA and CDR2 FQGTGA. The CDR3 sequence is 14 residues long. Some clones are missing from TCRdb's copy, which holds only in-frame ones; the method was immunoSEQ multiplex PCR. The data hold 120,000 or so clones, with approximately 80% observed a single time. Broader study findings: Reportedly, close to half of spike-specific TCRs are directed against unmutated variant regions. AZD1222 recipients seropositive at baseline numbered only five to seven. Females outnumbered males among donors, who were mostly white British; clonal diversity was possibly underestimated. Only after the peak T cell response were repertoires sampled.

As concerns this clone: Its antigen remains unknown.

The sequence was obtained from an adult who received the AZD1222 COVID-19 vaccine. The V and J genes are TRBV7-3 and TRBJ1-1; no definite D call. The sequenced sample was peripheral blood, obtained 28 days after the second AZD1222 dose. CDR3 residues: CASSLGPIGTEAFF. The CDR3 DNA follows: TGTGCCAGCAGCTTAGGGCCTATTGGCACTGAAGCTTTCTTT.